The clone carrying this TCR beta chain came up once. What it binds is unknown. The sample comes from a study of cytomegalovirus exposure and HLA in healthy donors. Study-wide results and caveats: HLA-A and HLA-B allele assignments for most subjects were reportedly predicted accurately using TCR beta sequences.

At collection, donors were nominally healthy, but unrecorded immune exposures were probable. Trimming took off 1 base at V and 0 bases at J, with 6 bases between the two ends. Germline values: CDR1 MGHDK, CDR2 SYGVNS. CDR3 length: 14 amino acids. PCR used 60 Vbeta primers and 13 Jbeta primers. Assay: immunoSEQ multiplex PCR; the TCRdb copy retains only in-frame clones and omits some. The profile shows 100,000 to 150,000 clones, roughly 80% of them singletons. The TCR sequence derives from a boy aged 5-17 years in good health and CMV-seronegative. The sequencing input was PBMCs. This sequence joins TRBV25-1 and TRBJ2-5; D unresolved. CDR3 sequence reads: CASSESGYQETQYF. The CDR3 DNA follows: TGTGCCAGCAGTGAATCCGGGTACCAAGAGACCCAGTACTTC.